These 12 T cell receptor beta chains originate from one sample sequenced in a study of stem cell transplantation in POMP-related autoinflammatory disease. Profiling relied on immunoSEQ multiplex PCR, and the TCRdb table lists in-frame clones only, not all of them. The table includes around 32,000 clones, 88% detected once. Sequencing was performed on CD4+ T cells from PBMCs, taken before stem cell transplantation. The receptors shown here come from a human donor with POMP-related autoinflammation and immune dysregulation (PRAID).

J is TRBJ2-1 and V is TRBV5-1; 8 bases are a match to TRBD2. CDR1 and CDR2 from the germline V gene are SGHRS and YFSETQ. The V gene end was trimmed by 2 bases and the J gene end by 0 bases; junction bases not matched to a gene: 1. The CDR3 sequence is 15 residues long. The CDR3 protein is CASSLSGGSYNEQFF. CDR3 DNA sequence: TGCGCCAGCAGCTTAAGCGGGGGCTCCTACAATGAGCAGTTCTTC.

This rearrangement joins TRBV5-4 to TRBJ2-3; 10 bases agree with TRBD2. The CDR3 covers 16 residues. Unmatched junction bases numbered 10, after V lost 5 bases and J lost 4 bases. CDR1 is SGHNT, CDR2 YYREEE, per germline (reference sequence). The CDR3 DNA is TGTGCCAGCAGTCGGACTAGCGGCCCAGAGGCAGATACGCAGTATTTT. It yields the protein CASSRTSGPEADTQYF.

This chain joins TRBV9 and TRBJ2-3; D is tentatively TRBD1 or TRBD2 (5 bases each). The V gene lost 0 bases and the J gene lost 2 bases, with 10 bases spanning the gap. Germline assignment: CDR1 SGDLS and CDR2 YYNGEE. The CDR3 runs to 15 residues. The CDR3 DNA follows: TGTGCCAGCAGCGTAGGAGGGGCCCCCACAGATACGCAGTATTTT. Translation gives CASSVGGAPTDTQYF.

V usage is TRBV5-1 and J usage is TRBJ2-7, with TRBD1 as a possible D gene (5 bases). This CDR3 has 16 amino acids. Trimming left V 4 bases short and J 5 bases short, with 22 bases between. Germline V gene data show CDR1 as SGHRS and CDR2 as YFSETQ. CDR3 amino acids: CASSQEPRQGSDEQYF. The DNA for the CDR3 is TGCGCCAGCAGCCAGGAACCCCGGCAGGGAAGCGACGAGCAGTACTTC.

The chain recombines TRBV2 with TRBJ2-3; 16 bases are a match to TRBD2. The CDR3 has 16 amino acids. From germline, CDR1 is SNHLY and CDR2 FYNNEI. The V gene end was trimmed by 7 bases and the J gene end by 5 bases; junction bases not matched to a gene: 6. The CDR3 DNA reads TGTGCCAGCAATTTGGGACTAGCGGGGGGGCAAGATACGCAGTATTTT. Its translation: CASNLGLAGGQDTQYF.

The rearrangement joins TRBV4-1 to TRBJ2-1; D may correspond to TRBD1 or TRBD2 (5 bases each). Germline CDR1 MGHRA, CDR2 YSYEKL. This CDR3 region has 15 residues. Trimming took 4 bases from V and 4 from J, leaving 14 bases between them. For the CDR3, the DNA is TGCGCCAGCAGCCCAACCGGGACCAAATACAATGAGCAGTTCTTC. Residues: CASSPTGTKYNEQFF.

A single count supports this clone. The chain is built from TRBV7-3 and TRBJ2-3; D possibly corresponds to TRBD1 (5 bases). From germline, CDR1 is SGHTA and CDR2 FQGTGA. With 4 bases removed from V and 2 bases from J, the gap between germline ends came to 13 bases. The CDR3 runs to 15 residues. CDR3 coding DNA: TGTGCCAGCAGCTCCCAGGGAATTTCCACAGATACGCAGTATTTT. Translation: CASSSQGISTDTQYF. Supplemented by reference TRBV7-3 and TRBJ2-3, the full variable domain reads GAGVSQTPSNKVTEKGKYVELRCDPISGHTALYWYRQSLGQGPEFLIYFQGTGAADDSGLPNDRFFAVRPEGSVSTLKIQRTERGDSAVYLCASSSQGISTDTQYFGPGTRLTVL.

The chain carries TRBV29-1 and TRBJ2-7; perhaps D is TRBD1 or TRBD2 (5 bases each). The CDR3 has 12 residues. Between the trimmed V and J ends, which lost 5 bases and 4 bases, there was a span of 12 bases. CDR1 is SQVTM and CDR2 is ANQGSEA in the germline V gene. CDR3 coding DNA: TGCAGCGTTATCCGGGGCGATTACGAGCAGTACTTC. As protein: CSVIRGDYEQYF.

J is TRBJ1-2 and V is TRBV2, with 7 bases aligning to TRBD1. CDR3 size: 14 residues. Germline CDR1 and CDR2: SNHLY and FYNNEI. With 3 bases clipped from V and 4 bases from J, the junction kept 5 bases outside the gene matches. The CDR3 DNA reads as TGTGCCAGCAGTGAGAATGGACAGGCCTATGGCTACACCTTC. Residues: CASSENGQAYGYTF.

The chain recombines TRBV19 with TRBJ2-3; TRBD1 agrees at 9 bases. This CDR3 region has 18 residues. With 0 bases clipped from V and 6 bases from J, the junction kept 13 bases outside the gene matches. Germline V gene data show CDR1 as LNHDA and CDR2 as SQIVND (reference sequence). The CDR3 here is CASSIDRGGQGHLDTQYF. The CDR3 region has the DNA TGTGCCAGTAGTATAGATCGGGGAGGACAGGGGCACTTGGATACGCAGTATTTT. The entire variable domain, with the rest obtained from reference TRBV19 and TRBJ2-3, is as follows: DGGITQSPKYLFRKEGQNVTLSCEQNLNHDAMYWYRQDPGQGLRLIYYSQIVNDFQKGDIAEGYSVSREKKESFPLTVTSAQKNPTAFYLCASSIDRGGQGHLDTQYFGPGTRLTVL.

V usage is TRBV6-6 and J usage is TRBJ1-5; no firm D call. The CDR3 is 12 amino acids. Per germline, CDR1 MNHNY and CDR2 SVGAGI (reference sequence). Deletions cut 6 bases from V and 5 bases from J, with 8 bases between. The CDR3 DNA reads TGTGCCAGCAGGGGCGGAGATCAGCCCCAGCATTTT. Protein product: CASRGGDQPQHF.

The rearrangement links TRBV5-1 to TRBJ2-2, with 7 positions matching TRBD2. The CDR3 covers 15 residues. Germline trimming cut 1 base from V and 4 bases from J; bases unmatched to any gene: 4. The germline V gene has CDR1 SGHRS and CDR2 YFSETQ. The CDR3 DNA reads as TGCGCCAGCAGCTTGATTAGCGGGTCCACCGGGGAGCTGTTTTTT. Its translation: CASSLISGSTGELFF.